Below, 23 T cell receptor beta chains from the same sample are listed, as sequenced in a study of blood T cells in healthy people across ages. Primed by a sample-barcoded 5' primer and a J-beta primer mix, a second PCR proceeded for 7 to 11 cycles. Each CDR3 protein gets one entry after TCRdb re-called the 5' RACE reads with MiXCR. The sample carries about 1.8 million distinct CDR3 sequences, about 50% recorded once. Sequenced: blood. Every receptor here comes from a woman aged 40 to 55 in good health.

The V gene is TRBV7-9, the J gene TRBJ2-7; possibly TRBD1 or TRBD2 for D (5 bases each). The CDR3 covers 16 residues. The ends were cut back, 5 bases at V and 3 bases at J, with 20 bases in the middle. Germline CDR1 is SEHNR and CDR2 is FQNEAQ (reference sequence). The CDR3 sequence is CASSTYGAGNNYEQYF. The CDR3 DNA reads as TGTGCCAGCAGCACTTACGGGGCAGGGAACAACTACGAGCAGTACTTC. Full variable domain (missing parts from reference TRBV7-9 and TRBJ2-7): DTGVSQNPRHKITKRGQNVTFRCDPISEHNRLYWYRQTLGQGPEFLTYFQNEAQLEKSRLLSDRFSAERPKGSFSTLEIQRTEQGDSAMYLCASSTYGAGNNYEQYFGPGTRLTVT.

The chain employs TRBV7-9 and TRBJ2-1, with D unclear. The CDR3 has 12 amino acids. Per germline, CDR1 SEHNR and CDR2 FQNEAQ (reference sequence). Trimming shortened V by 1 base and J by 9 bases, and 7 bases separated the two germline ends. In DNA form, the CDR3 reads TGTGCCAGCAGCTTAGAAAAGGTTGAGCAGTTCTTC. Protein sequence: CASSLEKVEQFF. Full variable domain (outside the CDR3, taken from reference TRBV7-9 and TRBJ2-1): DTGVSQNPRHKITKRGQNVTFRCDPISEHNRLYWYRQTLGQGPEFLTYFQNEAQLEKSRLLSDRFSAERPKGSFSTLEIQRTEQGDSAMYLCASSLEKVEQFFGPGTRLTVL.

The rearrangement uses TRBV4-2 and TRBJ2-3; 7 nucleotides agree with TRBD2. There are 15 residues in the CDR3. The trim removed 1 base at V and 1 base at J, leaving 2 bases unmatched. Per the germline V gene, CDR1 is LGHNA and CDR2 is YNFKEQ. The CDR3: CASSQVRGGTDTQYF. In DNA, the CDR3 is TGTGCCAGCAGCCAAGTTCGGGGGGGCACAGATACGCAGTATTTT.

This rearrangement joins TRBV6-6 to TRBJ1-6, with D uncertain. The ends were cut back, 11 bases at V and 7 bases at J, with 15 bases in the middle. The germline V gene has CDR1 MNHNY and CDR2 SVGAGI (reference sequence). The length of the CDR3 is 13 residues. The CDR3 loop is CASTGIVNSPLHF. CDR3 in DNA: TGTGCCTCCACGGGAATAGTAAATTCACCCCTCCACTTT.

This clonotype has only a few counts. The CDR3 DNA reads as TGTGCCAGCAGCCAAGACTGGGAGGACACAGATACGCAGTATTTT. It is translated as CASSQDWEDTDTQYF. This sequence joins TRBV4-2 and TRBJ2-3; D is perhaps TRBD2 (6 bases). The CDR3 sequence is 15 residues long. V lost 0 bases, J lost 2 bases, and 9 bases lay in between. CDR1 is LGHNA, CDR2 YNFKEQ, per germline.

This clonotype occurred a few times. This chain connects TRBV24-1 to TRBJ1-5; the D is unclear. The CDR3 is 15 residues long. Germline V lookup: CDR1 KGHDR, CDR2 SFDVKD. V lost 2 bases to trimming and J lost 5 bases, with 12 bases between them. CDR3 sequence reads: CATSDSVGGHQPQHF. Written as DNA, the CDR3 is TGTGCCACCAGTGATTCGGTCGGCGGGCATCAGCCCCAGCATTTT.

This chain connects TRBV13 to TRBJ2-3, with D unresolved. The CDR3 spans 12 residues. V lost 0 bases and J lost 10, with 8 bases in between. CDR1 PRHDT and CDR2 FYEKMQ come from the germline V gene (reference sequence). The CDR3 reads CASSLGSDAQYF. The CDR3 nucleotides read TGTGCCAGCAGCTTAGGGTCGGACGCGCAGTATTTT. The whole variable domain, remainder taken from reference TRBV13 and TRBJ2-3, is AAGVIQSPRHLIKEKRETATLKCYPIPRHDTVYWYQQGPGQDPQFLISFYEKMQSDKGSIPDRFSAQQFSDYHSELNMSSLELGDSALYFCASSLGSDAQYFGPGTRLTVL.

This clonotype was recorded a few times. The chain is built from TRBV6-5 and TRBJ1-2; 12 positions match TRBD1. The CDR3 sequence is 16 residues long. V shed 5 bases, J shed 4 bases, and the junction held 8 bases outside the gene matches. Germline V gene data show CDR1 as MNHEY and CDR2 as SVGAGI. The CDR3: CASSRRDRGRGYGYTF. CDR3 in DNA: TGTGCCAGCAGTCGCCGGGACAGGGGGCGAGGCTATGGCTACACCTTC.

This clonotype has a handful of counts. The J gene is TRBJ1-6, the V gene TRBV29-1; D remains ambiguous. This CDR3 comprises 13 residues. Deletions cut 3 bases from V and 7 bases from J, with 10 bases between. The germline CDR1 and CDR2 sequences are SQVTM and ANQGSEA. The CDR3 DNA reads as TGCAGCGTTGAGGAAGGACCCAATTCACCCCTCCACTTT. Protein product: CSVEEGPNSPLHF.

The chain carries TRBV7-6 and TRBJ2-7; 10 positions match TRBD1. The V gene end was trimmed by 0 bases and the J gene end by 0 bases; junction bases not matched to a gene: 5. Germline CDR1 reads SGHVS; CDR2 reads FNYEAQ. The CDR3 has 17 residues. In nucleotides, the CDR3 is TGTGCCAGCAGCTTAGCGGGACAGGGGCTGACCTCCTACGAGCAGTACTTC. It translates to CASSLAGQGLTSYEQYF. The full variable domain, completed using reference TRBV7-6 and TRBJ2-7, is GAGVSQSPRYKVTKRGQDVALRCDPISGHVSLYWYRQALGQGPEFLTYFNYEAQQDKSGLPNDRFSAERPEGSISTLTIQRTEQRDSAMYRCASSLAGQGLTSYEQYFGPGTRLTVT.

The chain joins TRBV24-1 to TRBJ2-5; TRBD2 is a possible D gene (5 bases). This CDR3 region has 16 residues. V dropped 4 bases and J dropped 2 bases, with 16 bases sitting between them. The germline gives CDR1 KGHDR, CDR2 SFDVKD. Here the CDR3 DNA reads TGTGCCACCAGTGACCGTCTGGGGAGAGGGCAAGAGACCCAGTACTTC. It translates to CATSDRLGRGQETQYF.

The chain combines TRBV4-3 with TRBJ2-1; possible D gene TRBD1, 5 bases. This CDR3 region has 13 residues. The V gene's germline CDR1 is LGHNA and CDR2 YSLEER. V lost 3 bases and J lost 9, with 12 bases in between. The CDR3 DNA reads as TGCGCCAGCAGCCACGACAGCACAAGTGAGCAGTTCTTC. Its protein product is CASSHDSTSEQFF.

The chain combines TRBV5-5 with TRBJ2-3; perhaps TRBD2 as D (6 bases). V gave up 2 bases and J gave up 4 bases, with 11 bases separating them. CDR3 length: 14 residues. In germline, CDR1 is SGHKS, CDR2 YYEKEE (reference sequence). The CDR3 DNA is TGTGCCAGCAGCTTACCTAGCGTCGCAGATACGCAGTATTTT. It is translated as CASSLPSVADTQYF.

The table lists this clonotype with a few counts. The chain couples TRBV6-5 to TRBJ2-1; 9 bases fit TRBD1. The J segment lost 9 bases and the V segment lost 6 bases, leaving 12 bases of the junction unmatched. The germline V gene encodes CDR1 MNHEY and CDR2 SVGAGI. CDR3 size: 15 residues. This chain's CDR3 is CASRTPTGGKGEQFF. In nucleotides, the CDR3 is TGTGCCAGCAGAACCCCTACAGGGGGCAAGGGTGAGCAGTTCTTC.

This clonotype was seen a handful of times. J is TRBJ2-4 and V is TRBV28; either TRBD1 or TRBD2 may supply D (5 bases each). The V end lost 3 bases, the J end lost 15 bases, and 15 bases lay between the germline ends. Germline lookup yields CDR1 MDHEN and CDR2 SYDVKM. The length of the CDR3 is 12 residues. The CDR3 sequence: CASSFPSRDLYF. In DNA, the CDR3 is TGTGCCAGCAGTTTCCCCTCCCGGGACCTGTACTTC.

The chain couples TRBV9 to TRBJ2-1; D is possibly TRBD2 (6 bases). The length of the CDR3 is 14 residues. CDR1 and CDR2 from the germline V gene are SGDLS and YYNGEE. The V and J ends lost 4 bases and 8 bases respectively, with 16 bases between them. The CDR3 loop is CASSIADKQYEQFF. CDR3 nucleotides: TGTGCCAGCAGCATAGCGGACAAGCAATATGAGCAGTTCTTC.

This clonotype was counted between two and nine times. The V and J genes are TRBV5-5 and TRBJ2-5, with D tentatively TRBD1 (5 bases). The germline V and J ends were trimmed by 1 base and 11 bases, with 18 bases remaining between them. The CDR3 loop spans 14 amino acids. CDR1 is SGHKS and CDR2 is YYEKEE in the germline V gene (reference sequence). This CDR3 is CASSLIQGYNEQYF. As DNA, the CDR3 is TGTGCCAGCAGCTTGATCCAGGGTTACAATGAGCAGTACTTC.

The chain has TRBV18 and TRBJ1-4, with D tentatively TRBD1 (5 bases). In germline, CDR1 is KGHSH, CDR2 LQKENI. The CDR3 extends over 16 amino acids. Trimming pared 0 bases from V and 4 bases from J, leaving 12 bases between. For the CDR3, the DNA is TGTGCCAGCTCACCACCCGGGGGATCCAATAATGAAAAACTGTTTTTT. Translation: CASSPPGGSNNEKLFF.

This clonotype was picked up a small number of times. The chain links TRBV7-2 to TRBJ2-3, with TRBD1 matching over 8 bases. This CDR3 spans 16 amino acids. Germline trimming cut 1 base from V and 1 base from J; bases unmatched to any gene: 4. The germline gives CDR1 SGHTA, CDR2 FQGNSA. Here the CDR3 reads CASSLEARGRTDTQYF. In DNA, the CDR3 is TGTGCCAGCAGCTTAGAGGCCAGGGGGCGCACAGATACGCAGTATTTT.

The V and J genes are TRBV28 and TRBJ2-5; D call uncertain. The germline gives CDR1 MDHEN, CDR2 SYDVKM. V was shortened by 2 bases and J by 5 bases, with 6 bases between the two germline ends. This CDR3 contains 12 residues. The CDR3 region has the DNA TGTGCCAGCAGTTTAATGTTTGAGACCCAGTACTTC. Residues: CASSLMFETQYF.

V usage is TRBV9 and J usage is TRBJ2-1, with 8 bases fitting TRBD2. The J call may be wrong; the DNA end is better matched by TRBJ2-7. CDR3 length equals 15 residues. Germline CDR1 and CDR2: SGDLS and YYNGEE. The CDR3 nucleotides read TGTGCCAGCAACGGTTTGGCGGGGGGATGCAATGAGCAGTACTTC. Encoded protein: CASNGLAGGCNEQYF.

This chain joins TRBV5-5 and TRBJ1-6; D is ambiguous. Germline V gene data show CDR1 as SGHKS and CDR2 as YYEKEE (reference sequence). Trimming pared 2 bases from V and 0 bases from J, leaving 9 bases between. There are 16 residues in the CDR3. The CDR3 sequence is CASSFGESSYNSPLHF. The CDR3 DNA reads as TGTGCCAGCAGCTTTGGGGAAAGCTCCTATAATTCACCCCTCCACTTT.

This clonotype was counted a few times. This chain uses TRBV5-1 with TRBJ2-4; possible D gene TRBD1, 6 bases. Germline V lookup: CDR1 SGHRS, CDR2 YFSETQ. V lost 2 bases and J lost 0, with 15 bases in between. The CDR3 loop spans 17 amino acids. The CDR3: CASSFQGTAEAKNIQYF. CDR3 bases: TGCGCCAGCAGCTTCCAGGGGACGGCTGAAGCCAAAAACATTCAGTACTTC.